The 24 T cell receptor beta chains reported below all come from one sample, sequenced in a study of blood T cell repertoires in COVID-19. The assay was immunoSEQ multiplex PCR, and TCRdb's table has in-frame clones only and misses some. The profile shows a few hundred thousand clones, around 90% of them singletons. The sequencing sample was made of peripheral blood. The receptors stem from a woman aged 25-40 years with COVID-19, enrolled during active disease.

The chain has TRBV18 and TRBJ1-2; 10 bases agree with TRBD1. Germline loops: CDR1 KGHSH, CDR2 LQKENI. V dropped 3 bases and J dropped 1; count of bases not matched to a gene: 2. The CDR3 covers 15 residues. The CDR3 DNA follows: TGTGCCAGCTCACCCGGGACAGGGGATAACTATGGCTACACCTTC. This codes for CASSPGTGDNYGYTF.

The CDR3 nucleotides are TGTGCCAGTACCCCGTCAGGGACAGGGATCTATAATTCACCCCTCCACTTT. Protein: CASTPSGTGIYNSPLHF. The chain carries TRBV19 and TRBJ1-6; TRBD1 matches at 9 bases. Germline V lookup: CDR1 LNHDA, CDR2 SQIVND (reference sequence). The CDR3 spans 17 residues. V shed 7 bases, J shed 3 bases, and the junction held 10 bases outside the gene matches.

The chain combines TRBV18 with TRBJ1-1; TRBD1 is a possible D gene (5 bases). Trimming took off 3 bases at V and 6 bases at J, with 17 bases between the two ends. In germline, CDR1 is KGHSH, CDR2 LQKENI. The CDR3 has 15 residues. The CDR3 spells CASSPSQGGFPEAFF. CDR3 DNA: TGTGCCAGCTCACCCAGCCAGGGTGGTTTTCCTGAAGCTTTCTTT.

The gene calls are TRBV4-3 and TRBJ2-2, with TRBD1 identical over 7 bases. Germline-derived CDR1 and CDR2 are LGHNA and YSLEER. Trimming removed 0 bases from V and 7 bases from J; junction bases left unmatched: 14. The CDR3 runs 18 residues. CDR3 sequence (DNA): TGCGCCAGCAGCCAAGAAAGGGTCAGGCAGGGGGTCAACGGGGAGCTGTTTTTT. It codes for CASSQERVRQGVNGELFF.

The chain is built from TRBV7-9 and TRBJ2-1, with TRBD1 identical over 7 bases. Per germline, CDR1 SEHNR and CDR2 FQNEAQ (reference sequence). CDR3 length: 14 amino acids. The V gene end was trimmed by 1 base and the J gene end by 8 bases; junction bases not matched to a gene: 5. For the CDR3, the DNA is TGTGCCAGCAGCTTAGACGGAACAGGGGATGAGCAGTTCTTC. Residues: CASSLDGTGDEQFF.

CDR3: CASSGRDRGGEVYGYTF. Written as DNA, the CDR3 is TGTGCCAGCAGCGGACGGGACAGGGGGGGAGAAGTCTATGGCTACACCTTC. J is TRBJ1-2 and V is TRBV9; 11 bases line up with TRBD1. This CDR3 comprises 17 residues. CDR1 is SGDLS, CDR2 YYNGEE, per germline. The junction had 11 bases not matched to a gene; V was cut back by 3 bases and J by 4 bases.

In the case of this clone: The sample carries other DNA sequences with the same CDR3. The rearrangement joins TRBV28 to TRBJ2-1, with 16 bases fitting TRBD2. Germline lookup yields CDR1 MDHEN and CDR2 SYDVKM. CDR3 length: 15 residues. The junction had 1 base not matched to a gene; V was cut back by 6 bases and J by 5 bases. The CDR3 DNA is TGTGCCAGCAGCGGGACTAGCGGGGGGGACAATGAGCAGTTCTTC. This translates into CASSGTSGGDNEQFF.

This clone was recorded only once. The rearrangement joins TRBV27 to TRBJ2-1; tentatively, D is TRBD2 (6 bases). V dropped 3 bases and J dropped 2 bases, with 11 bases sitting between them. CDR1 MNHEY and CDR2 SMNVEV come from the germline V gene (reference sequence). This CDR3 is 15 amino acids long. The CDR3 loop reads CASSFVSGAYNEQFF. Here the CDR3 DNA reads TGTGCCAGCAGTTTTGTTAGCGGTGCCTACAATGAGCAGTTCTTC.

The chain carries TRBV4-3 and TRBJ2-7; 14 bases match TRBD2. This CDR3 is built from 17 residues. Germline assignment: CDR1 LGHNA and CDR2 YSLEER. After removal of 3 bases from V and 0 bases from J, the junction contained 4 bases not matched to a gene. CDR3: CASSHGLAGGSSYEQYF. Written as DNA, the CDR3 is TGCGCCAGCAGCCACGGACTAGCGGGGGGAAGCTCCTACGAGCAGTACTTC.

In this sample, this clone turned up a few times. The chain links TRBV28 to TRBJ1-1; D unresolved. Germline V lookup: CDR1 MDHEN, CDR2 SYDVKM. The ends were cut back, 6 bases at V and 8 bases at J, with 10 bases in the middle. The CDR3 is 11 residues long. DNA of the CDR3: TGTGCCAGCAGCCCATCCCGGGAAGCTTTCTTT. Translating it yields CASSPSREAFF.

As concerns this clone: Other DNA sequences in the sample encode the same CDR3. The chain uses TRBV18 and TRBJ2-7; tentative D call: TRBD2 (7 bases). Germline V CDR1 and CDR2: KGHSH, LQKENI. The CDR3 totals 14 residues. V lost 2 bases to trimming and J lost 4 bases, with 12 bases between them. The DNA of the CDR3 is TGTGCCAGCTCACCAGGGGGGGGCCCGTACGAGCAGTACTTC. Translated: CASSPGGGPYEQYF.

This rearrangement joins TRBV7-6 to TRBJ2-6, with TRBD1 identical over 10 bases. CDR3 length: 20 residues. Looked up from germline, CDR1 is SGHVS and CDR2 is FNYEAQ. After removal of 3 bases from V and 0 bases from J, the junction contained 11 bases not matched to a gene. CDR3 loop: CASSFRLVGTGVSGANVLTF. In DNA, the CDR3 is TGTGCCAGCAGCTTTCGCCTTGTCGGGACAGGGGTCTCTGGGGCCAACGTCCTGACTTTC.

The chain couples TRBV9 to TRBJ1-6; D is uncertain. The CDR3 runs to 16 residues. Germline V gene data show CDR1 as SGDLS and CDR2 as YYNGEE. Trimming shortened V by 4 bases and J by 9 bases, and 20 bases separated the two germline ends. The CDR3 DNA reads as TGTGCCAGCAGCCCCGGAGGTCACCGGGGTGTTTCACCCCTCCACTTT. Protein: CASSPGGHRGVSPLHF. The full variable domain, with the rest looked up from reference TRBV9 and TRBJ1-6, is DSGVTQTPKHLITATGQRVTLRCSPRSGDLSVYWYQQSLDQGLQFLIQYYNGEERAKGNILERFSAQQFPDLHSELNLSSLELGDSALYFCASSPGGHRGVSPLHFGNGTRLTVT.

In DNA form, the CDR3 reads TGTGCCAGTAGTATTGGACAGGGCTTTGGCAATCAGCCCCAGCATTTT. Protein: CASSIGQGFGNQPQHF. The chain joins TRBV19 to TRBJ1-5, with TRBD1 matching 8 bases. Trimming removed 3 bases from V and 2 bases from J; junction bases left unmatched: 6. The CDR3 extends over 16 amino acids. Germline V lookup: CDR1 LNHDA, CDR2 SQIVND (reference sequence).

The chain carries TRBV9 and TRBJ2-5; 8 positions match TRBD1. Germline V lookup: CDR1 SGDLS, CDR2 YYNGEE. The CDR3 totals 13 residues. Unmatched junction bases numbered 4, after V lost 4 bases and J lost 5 bases. The CDR3 sequence: CASSQGARETQYF. The CDR3 DNA follows: TGTGCCAGCAGCCAGGGGGCGCGGGAGACCCAGTACTTC.

CDR3 DNA sequence: TGTGCCAGCAGTCTTCACCTGGGACAGGGGCCGAACACCGGGGAGCTGTTTTTT. Translation: CASSLHLGQGPNTGELFF. The chain is built from TRBV27 and TRBJ2-2; 10 nucleotides match TRBD1. CDR3 length equals 18 residues. Germline-derived CDR1 and CDR2 are MNHEY and SMNVEV (reference sequence). J was trimmed by 0 bases and V by 5 bases; bases with no gene match: 9.

V is TRBV24-1 and J is TRBJ2-1, with 9 bases lining up with TRBD1. Germline loops: CDR1 KGHDR, CDR2 SFDVKD. Losses at the gene ends were 0 bases for V and 10 bases for J; bases not matched to a gene: 3. The CDR3 runs 14 residues. The CDR3 region has the DNA TGTGCCACCAGTGATTTGACCGGGACAGGGGAGCAGTTCTTC. Translating it yields CATSDLTGTGEQFF.

The chain employs TRBV9 and TRBJ1-2; TRBD1 agrees at 9 bases. This CDR3 comprises 14 residues. Germline V gene data show CDR1 as SGDLS and CDR2 as YYNGEE. V shed 4 bases, J shed 3 bases, and the junction held 4 bases outside the gene matches. The CDR3 is CASSPTGGDYGYTF. The CDR3 DNA is TGTGCCAGCAGCCCGACAGGGGGTGACTATGGCTACACCTTC.

The V and J genes are TRBV19 and TRBJ1-5; perhaps TRBD1 as D (5 bases). The CDR3 loop spans 17 amino acids. Germline assignment: CDR1 LNHDA and CDR2 SQIVND (reference sequence). V lost 3 bases to trimming and J lost 3 bases, with 18 bases between them. For the CDR3, the DNA is TGTGCCAGTAGTATTCGAGAGTCAGGGCGAATCAATCAGCCCCAGCATTTT. Translating it yields CASSIRESGRINQPQHF.

The chain is built from TRBV15 and TRBJ1-2; maybe TRBD1 (5 bases). V lost 0 bases and J lost 8, with 13 bases in between. CDR3 length: 14 residues. Germline V gene lookup returns CDR1 LNHNV and CDR2 YYDKDF (reference sequence). CDR3 residues: CATSRDQGVRGYTF. CDR3 nucleotides: TGTGCCACCAGCAGAGATCAAGGGGTACGGGGCTACACCTTC.

This CDR3 reads CASSQEAPFHYNEQFF. In nucleotides, the CDR3 is TGCGCCAGCAGCCAAGAGGCACCCTTCCATTACAATGAGCAGTTCTTC. The genes are TRBV4-1 and TRBJ2-1; D ambiguous. CDR1 and CDR2 (germline): MGHRA, YSYEKL. V dropped 0 bases and J dropped 4 bases, with 13 bases sitting between them. The CDR3 has 16 residues.

In DNA form, the CDR3 reads TGTGCCAGCAGTACCGGGGACAGGGGGCCCTACGAGCAGTACTTC. This encodes CASSTGDRGPYEQYF. This chain links TRBV27 with TRBJ2-7, with 12 bases matching TRBD1. V trimming: 5 bases; J trimming: 2 bases; junction bases outside the gene matches: 4. Germline-derived CDR1 and CDR2 are MNHEY and SMNVEV (reference sequence). The CDR3 is made up of 15 amino acids.

V and J are TRBV18 and TRBJ2-4; TRBD2 aligns across 8 bases. Germline V gene lookup returns CDR1 KGHSH and CDR2 LQKENI. This CDR3 contains 14 residues. Trimming cost V 0 bases and J 8 bases; bases outside gene matches: 3. The CDR3 region is CASSPPDGGDIQYF. CDR3 coding DNA: TGTGCCAGCTCACCACCGGACGGGGGGGACATTCAGTACTTC.

J is TRBJ2-3 and V is TRBV5-1; the match to TRBD2 covers 8 bases. Trimming at V came to 4 bases and at J to 2 bases, leaving 6 bases not matched to a gene. The germline V gene has CDR1 SGHRS and CDR2 YFSETQ. The CDR3 runs 15 residues. The CDR3 DNA sequence: TGCGCCAGCAGCGGGCGGGGGGCCACCACAGATACGCAGTATTTT. Protein: CASSGRGATTDTQYF.